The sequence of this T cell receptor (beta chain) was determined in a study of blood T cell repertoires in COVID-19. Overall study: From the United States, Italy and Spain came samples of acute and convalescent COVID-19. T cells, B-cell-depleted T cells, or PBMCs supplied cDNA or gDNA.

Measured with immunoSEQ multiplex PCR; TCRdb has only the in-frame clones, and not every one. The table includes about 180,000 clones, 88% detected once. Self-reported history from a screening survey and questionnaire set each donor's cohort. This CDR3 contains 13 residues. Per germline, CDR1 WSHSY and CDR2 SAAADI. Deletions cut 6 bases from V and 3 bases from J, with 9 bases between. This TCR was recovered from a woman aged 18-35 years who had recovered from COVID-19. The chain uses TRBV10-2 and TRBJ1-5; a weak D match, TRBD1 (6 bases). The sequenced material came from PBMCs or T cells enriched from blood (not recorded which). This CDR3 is CASRNRVNQPQHF. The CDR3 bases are TGCGCCAGCAGAAACAGGGTCAATCAGCCCCAGCATTTT.